These T cell receptor beta chains were read from a single sample in a study of T cell repertoires in cytomegalovirus infection. Via MiXCR, TCRdb re-called the reads, giving one row per CDR3 protein. The sample has hundreds of thousands of distinct CDR3 sequences; more than 8% are singletons. Sequencing was done on a sample of PBMCs. Receptor source: a human donor in good health (CMV status not recorded). Some clones in this sample may be carry-over from other donors' samples. The CDR3 runs from the conserved cysteine through the conserved F or W. The D gene is left open where the match is weak. Part of the rows lack a size; the others show once, few, many or a class for expanded clones.

TRBV7-2	many	NA	TRBJ2-6	TGTGCCAGCAGCCCCAGGGAGACTGGGGCCAACGTCCTGACTTTC	CASSPRETGANVLTF
TRBV20-1	many	TRBD1	TRBJ1-1	TGCAGTGCCGCAGGGACAGGGGGCCCGAACACTGAAGCTTTCTTT	CSAAGTGGPNTEAFF
TRBV29-1	NA	TRBD1	TRBJ2-4	TGCAGCGCCCTTCCGGGACAGGCCAAAAACATTCAGTACTTC	CSALPGQAKNIQYF
TRBV7-2	many	NA	TRBJ2-5	TGTGCCAGCAGTTTAGGGGGAGGAGAGACCCAGTACTTC	CASSLGGGETQYF
TRBV6-2/TRBV6-3	NA	TRBD2	TRBJ2-3	TGTGCCAGCAGTTTCCGACTAGCGGAAGGGCCGGATACGCAGTATTTT	CASSFRLAEGPDTQYF
TRBV19	NA	TRBD1	TRBJ1-5	TGTGCCAGTAGTATATCGACAGGGGATCAGCCCCAGCATTTT	CASSISTGDQPQHF
TRBV7-9	few	NA	TRBJ2-7	TGTGCCAGCAGCCCTCGGGACTGGACCTACGAGCAGTACTTC	CASSPRDWTYEQYF
TRBV20-1	many	NA	TRBJ1-2	TGCAGTGCTAGCTCCACGGGAGTAAACTATGGCTACACCTTC	CSASSTGVNYGYTF
TRBV6-2/TRBV6-3	NA	TRBD2	TRBJ2-4	TGTGCCAGCAGTGGCTGGACTAGCGGAGAAAACATTCAGTACTTC	CASSGWTSGENIQYF
TRBV20-1	NA	NA	TRBJ2-3	TGCAGTGCTAGTGGGCGGCCCCCTAGCACAGATACGCAGTATTTT	CSASGRPPSTDTQYF
TRBV7-2	NA	TRBD1	TRBJ2-7	TGTGCCAGCAGCCTGGGACAGGGACGAAGGTTACCTCGTACGGGCGAGCAGTACTTC	CASSLGQGRRLPRTGEQYF
TRBV7-2	many	NA	TRBJ2-7	TGTGCCAGCAGCCTCTGGGGGGGCAGCTCCTACGAGCAGTACTTC	CASSLWGGSSYEQYF
TRBV9	NA	NA	TRBJ2-3	TGTGCCAGCAGCGTAGCTGTTGATACTAGCACAGATACGCAGTATTTT	CASSVAVDTSTDTQYF
TRBV10-3	many	NA	TRBJ1-1	TGTGCCATCAGTATGAACACTGAAGCTTTCTTT	CAISMNTEAFF
TRBV7-9	many	NA	TRBJ1-6	TGTGCCAGCAGCTTCATCGGGCTGGCGAATTCACCCCTCCACTTT	CASSFIGLANSPLHF
TRBV20-1	many	NA	TRBJ2-5	TGCAGTGCTAGGGGCGTTGGGGAGACCCAGTACTTC	CSARGVGETQYF
TRBV7-2	many	NA	TRBJ2-3	TGTGCCAGCAGCTTAGCCACAGATACGCAGTATTTT	CASSLATDTQYF
TRBV7-2	many	NA	TRBJ1-3	TGTGCCAGCAGCTTAGTCACACCTGGAAACACCATATATTTT	CASSLVTPGNTIYF
TRBV2	NA	NA	TRBJ2-3	TGTGCCAGCAGTGATTGGGCAGCAAGGGCCACAGATACGCAGTATTTT	CASSDWAARATDTQYF
TRBV15	few	NA	TRBJ1-3	TGTGCCACCAGCAGAGATCGGGGTCTCGGCTCTGGAAACACCATATATTTT	CATSRDRGLGSGNTIYF
TRBV6-6	few	NA	TRBJ2-3	TGTGCCAGCAGTTACTCTTTCTTCACTGGTACAGATACGCAGTATTTT	CASSYSFFTGTDTQYF
TRBV19	many	TRBD2	TRBJ2-3	TGTGCCAGTAGTATTCTTATGAAAGCGGGGGGGCCAGATACGCAGTATTTT	CASSILMKAGGPDTQYF